This TCR beta chain was sequenced in a study of T cells in Graves' hyperthyroidism and ophthalmopathy. Study information: Peripheral blood was acquired at first diagnosis, ahead of any therapy whatsoever.

The CDR3 extends over 12 amino acids. V dropped 1 base and J dropped 7 bases, with 7 bases sitting between them. CDR1 and CDR2 (germline): LNHDA, SQIVND (reference sequence). Study observations and caveats: Researchers report that a 13 V-J model separated ophthalmopathy from stable hyperthyroidism.

Comment on this clonotype: The antigen is undetermined.

Template material for amplifying TCR beta CDR3 regions consisted of RNA transcripts. HTBI primers were employed in a first-round RT-PCR of the TCR CDR3. TCRdb reanalysed the multiplex PCR reads using MiXCR and keeps one entry per CDR3 protein. The profile covers approximately 260,000 distinct CDR3 sequences, with over 12% appearing a single time and roughly 31% taken by the ten largest. Diagnosis of hyperthyroidism was new in patients aged 18 to 65, and its duration was under 2 months. The chain is built from TRBV19 and TRBJ1-2; D ambiguous. This sequence originates from a woman aged 45-65 years with Graves' hyperthyroidism that later progressed to Graves' ophthalmopathy. Sequencing used blood. This chain's CDR3 is CASSIGAGGYTF. The CDR3 coding sequence is TGTGCCAGTAGTATAGGGGCCGGTGGCTACACCTTC.